The clone carrying this T cell receptor beta chain was picked up a small number of times. Original data processing: Amplification of reference gene primers was used by the study to estimate nucleated cell counts. Here immunoSEQ multiplex PCR was the method, and the copy in TCRdb shows in-frame clones only, minus some. The D gene and trimming were derived from the DNA, and the V and J assignments and clone size from that table. Of tens of thousands of clones listed, approximately 76% are singletons. This CDR3 has 13 amino acids. V shed 5 bases and J shed 13 bases, with 15 bases lying between them. The germline CDR1 and CDR2 sequences are MNHEY and SMNVEV (reference sequence). The data belong to a study of blood T cell repertoires in COVID-19. Turning to the study itself: COVID-19 samples collected from the United States, Italy and Spain covered acute and convalescent phases. PBMCs, B-cell-depleted T cells, or T cells provided the cDNA or gDNA that made up the material.

The sequenced material came from peripheral blood. The sequence was collected from a man in his 70s with active or convalescent COVID-19. The chain has TRBV27 and TRBJ1-6; weak D call: TRBD1 (6 bases). Here the CDR3 reads CASSGIQGWPLHF. CDR3 DNA sequence: TGTGCCAGCAGTGGCATACAGGGTTGGCCCCTCCACTTT.